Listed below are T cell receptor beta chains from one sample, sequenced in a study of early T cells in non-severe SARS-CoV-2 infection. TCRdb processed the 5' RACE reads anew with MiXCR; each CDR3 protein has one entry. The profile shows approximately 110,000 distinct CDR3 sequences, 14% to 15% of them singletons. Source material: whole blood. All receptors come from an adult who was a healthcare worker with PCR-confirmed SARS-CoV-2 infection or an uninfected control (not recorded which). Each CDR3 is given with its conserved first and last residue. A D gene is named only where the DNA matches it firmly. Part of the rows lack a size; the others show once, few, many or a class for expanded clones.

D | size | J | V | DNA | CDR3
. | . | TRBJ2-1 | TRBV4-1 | TGCGCCAGCAGCCAAGGGGGGGGCGTTGGGCATGAGCAGTTCTTC | CASSQGGGVGHEQFF
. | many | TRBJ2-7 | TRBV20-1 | TGCAGTGCTACCAAGGACAGTTACGAGCAGTACTTC | CSATKDSYEQYF
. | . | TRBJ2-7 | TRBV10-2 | TGCGCCACAAAGGGGGGAGGGACTATCTCCTACGAGCAGTACTTC | CATKGGGTISYEQYF
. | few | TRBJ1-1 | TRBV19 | TGTGCCAGTAGTATAAATTCCGGGAACGGGAACACTGAAGCTTTCTTT | CASSINSGNGNTEAFF
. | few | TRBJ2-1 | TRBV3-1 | TGTGCCAGCAGAGAAAGGCCGGAGGGTGAGCAGTTCTTC | CASRERPEGEQFF
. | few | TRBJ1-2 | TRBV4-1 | TGCGCCAGCAGCCAAGCCCAGGACCTCCACCCCTATGGCTACACCTTC | CASSQAQDLHPYGYTF
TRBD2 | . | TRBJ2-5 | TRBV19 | TGTGCCAGTAGTACCACAGGGACTAGCGGAGGAGAGACCCAGTACTTC | CASSTTGTSGGETQYF
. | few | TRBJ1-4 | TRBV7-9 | TGTGCCAGCAGCTCTTCCCGGGGAAACGAAAAACTGTTTTTT | CASSSSRGNEKLFF
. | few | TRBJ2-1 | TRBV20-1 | TGCAGTGCTAGTATGGGGCCCAATGAGCAGTTCTTC | CSASMGPNEQFF
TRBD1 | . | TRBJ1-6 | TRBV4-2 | TGTGCCAGCAGCCAAGAAAATATTCGGCAGGGGGCCACCTATAATTCACCCCTCCACTTT | CASSQENIRQGATYNSPLHF
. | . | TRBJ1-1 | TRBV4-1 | TGCGCCAGCAGTCGTTACGGCAACAGTGAAGCTTTCTTT | CASSRYGNSEAFF
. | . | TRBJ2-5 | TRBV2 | TGTGCCAGCAGGGACGGTTCTGGGGAGACCCAGTACTTC | CASRDGSGETQYF
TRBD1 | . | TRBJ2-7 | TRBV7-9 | TGTGCCAGCACCAACTCTGGGACAGGGGTGTACGAGCAGTACTTC | CASTNSGTGVYEQYF
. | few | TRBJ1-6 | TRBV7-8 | TGTGCCAGCAGCTCAGGCCAGAATGCGAGGAATTCACCCCTCCACTTT | CASSSGQNARNSPLHF
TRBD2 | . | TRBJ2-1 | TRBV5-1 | TGCGCCAGCAGCTTGGTGACTAGCGGGGGGCCCGAGCAGTTCTTC | CASSLVTSGGPEQFF
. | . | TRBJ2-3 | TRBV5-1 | TGCGCCAGCAGCTTGGCTGCATACACAGATACGCAGTATTTT | CASSLAAYTDTQYF
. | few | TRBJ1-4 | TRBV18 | TGTGCCAGCTCACCAAGGCCACCGGGGGATGAAAAACTGTTTTTT | CASSPRPPGDEKLFF
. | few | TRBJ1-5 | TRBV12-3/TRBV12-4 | TGTGCCAGCAGTGGGGGCGGGCCCCAGCATTTT | CASSGGGPQHF
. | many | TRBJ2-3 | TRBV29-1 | TGCAGCGTGGCAACTCAGGACGGCGGGGCTAGCACAGATACGCAGTATTTT | CSVATQDGGASTDTQYF
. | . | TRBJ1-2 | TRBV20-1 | TGCAGTGCTAGCACAGGGAGGTCCTATGGCTACACCTTC | CSASTGRSYGYTF
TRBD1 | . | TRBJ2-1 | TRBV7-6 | TGTGCCAGCAGTTCGGACAGGGCCAACAATGAGCAGTTCTTC | CASSSDRANNEQFF
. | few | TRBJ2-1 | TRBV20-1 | TGCAGTGCTAGGGGTTGGGAGAGCTCCTACAATGAGCAGTTCTTC | CSARGWESSYNEQFF
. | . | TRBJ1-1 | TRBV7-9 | TGTGCCAGCAGCTCGGACAGCTACACTGAAGCTTTCTTT | CASSSDSYTEAFF
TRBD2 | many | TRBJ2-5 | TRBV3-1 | TGTGCCAGCAGCCAAGGAGTGGGGCTAGCGGGGGGAGAGACCCAGTACTTC | CASSQGVGLAGGETQYF
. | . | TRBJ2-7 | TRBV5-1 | TGCGCCAGCAGCCCCGCCGCGGGTTCAGGCGAGCAGTACTTC | CASSPAAGSGEQYF
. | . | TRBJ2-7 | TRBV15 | TGTGCCACCAGCAGAGAAGAAGGGTACTACGAGCAGTACTTC | CATSREEGYYEQYF
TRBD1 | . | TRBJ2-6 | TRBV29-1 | TGCAGCGTAGGTGGGACAGGGGGCGGTGGGGCCAACGTCCTGACTTTC | CSVGGTGGGGANVLTF
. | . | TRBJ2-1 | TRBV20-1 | TGCAGTGCTAGAGGGGCCTACAATGAGCAGTTCTTC | CSARGAYNEQFF
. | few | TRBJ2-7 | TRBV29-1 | TGCAGCGGCGGGCAGGGCTTAGGGGAGCAGTACTTC | CSGGQGLGEQYF